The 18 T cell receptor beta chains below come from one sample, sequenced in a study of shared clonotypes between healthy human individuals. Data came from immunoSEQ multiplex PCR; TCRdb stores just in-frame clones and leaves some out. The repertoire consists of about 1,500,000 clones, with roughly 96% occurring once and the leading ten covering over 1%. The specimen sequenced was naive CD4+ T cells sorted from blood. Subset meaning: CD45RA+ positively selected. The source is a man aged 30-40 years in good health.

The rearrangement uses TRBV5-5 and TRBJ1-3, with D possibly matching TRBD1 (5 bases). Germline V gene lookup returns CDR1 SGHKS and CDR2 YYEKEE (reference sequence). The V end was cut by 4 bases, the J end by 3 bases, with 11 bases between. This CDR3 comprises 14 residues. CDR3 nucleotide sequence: TGTGCCAGCAGCGAGGGACCGGTTGGAAACACCATATATTTT. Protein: CASSEGPVGNTIYF.

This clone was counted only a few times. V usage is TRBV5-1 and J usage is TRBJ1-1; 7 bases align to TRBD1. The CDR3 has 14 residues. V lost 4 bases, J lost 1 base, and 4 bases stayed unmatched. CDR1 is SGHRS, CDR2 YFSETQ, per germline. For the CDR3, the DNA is TGCGCCAGCAGCAAGACAGGGCAGAACACTGAAGCTTTCTTT. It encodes CASSKTGQNTEAFF.

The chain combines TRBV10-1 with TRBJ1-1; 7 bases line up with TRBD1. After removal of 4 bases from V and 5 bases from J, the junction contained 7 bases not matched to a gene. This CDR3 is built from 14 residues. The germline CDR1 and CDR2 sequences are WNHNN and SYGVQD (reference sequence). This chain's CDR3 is CASSVDRVRTEAFF. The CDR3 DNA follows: TGCGCCAGCAGTGTCGACAGGGTACGGACTGAAGCTTTCTTT.

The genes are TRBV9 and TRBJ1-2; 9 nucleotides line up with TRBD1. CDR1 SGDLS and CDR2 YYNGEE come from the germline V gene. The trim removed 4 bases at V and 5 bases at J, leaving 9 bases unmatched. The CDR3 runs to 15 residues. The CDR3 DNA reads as TGTGCCAGCAGCTTACAGGGGGCGGCAGGTTATGGCTACACCTTC. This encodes CASSLQGAAGYGYTF.

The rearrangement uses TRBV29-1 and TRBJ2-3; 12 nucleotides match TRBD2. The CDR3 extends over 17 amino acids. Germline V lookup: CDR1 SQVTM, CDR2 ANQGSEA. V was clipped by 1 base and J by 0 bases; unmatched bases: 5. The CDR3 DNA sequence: TGCAGCGTTGAAGGTACTAGCGGGAGGCCAAGCACAGATACGCAGTATTTT. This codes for CSVEGTSGRPSTDTQYF.

Written as DNA, the CDR3 is TGTGCCAGCAGCCGTCCCGGACTACCTGACAGGGGTTACAATGAGCAGTTCTTC. Protein product: CASSRPGLPDRGYNEQFF. The J gene is TRBJ2-1, the V gene TRBV11-3, with TRBD1 identical over 8 bases. The germline V gene has CDR1 SGHNT and CDR2 YENEEA. Trimming cost V 5 bases and J 4 bases; bases outside gene matches: 16. The length of the CDR3 is 18 residues.

CDR3 sequence: CASSTEGAREQYF. The CDR3 coding sequence is TGCGCCAGCAGCACGGAGGGGGCGCGGGAGCAGTACTTC. V is TRBV5-1 and J is TRBJ2-7; D may be TRBD1 (7 bases). V was pared by 4 bases and J by 7 bases, with 15 bases between. The CDR3 is made up of 13 amino acids. Germline CDR1 and CDR2: SGHRS and YFSETQ.

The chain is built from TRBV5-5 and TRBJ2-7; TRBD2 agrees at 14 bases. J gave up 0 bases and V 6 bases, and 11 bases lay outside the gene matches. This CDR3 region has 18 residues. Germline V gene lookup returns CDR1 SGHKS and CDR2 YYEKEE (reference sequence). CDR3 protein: CASNSGLAGEGASYEQYF. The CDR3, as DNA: TGTGCCAGCAACTCGGGACTAGCGGGAGAAGGAGCCTCCTACGAGCAGTACTTC.

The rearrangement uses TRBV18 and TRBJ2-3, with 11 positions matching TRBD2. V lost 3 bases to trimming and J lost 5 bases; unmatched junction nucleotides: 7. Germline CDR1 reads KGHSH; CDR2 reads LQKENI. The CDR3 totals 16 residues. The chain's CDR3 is CASSPPLAGGGDTQYF. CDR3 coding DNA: TGTGCCAGCTCACCGCCTCTAGCGGGAGGTGGAGATACGCAGTATTTT.

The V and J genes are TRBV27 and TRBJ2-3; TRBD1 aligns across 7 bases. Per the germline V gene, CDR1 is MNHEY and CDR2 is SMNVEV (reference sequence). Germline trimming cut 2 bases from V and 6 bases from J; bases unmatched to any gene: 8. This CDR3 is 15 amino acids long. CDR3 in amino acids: CASSLMAGGMDTQYF. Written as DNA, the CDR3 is TGTGCCAGCAGTTTAATGGCAGGGGGTATGGATACGCAGTATTTT.

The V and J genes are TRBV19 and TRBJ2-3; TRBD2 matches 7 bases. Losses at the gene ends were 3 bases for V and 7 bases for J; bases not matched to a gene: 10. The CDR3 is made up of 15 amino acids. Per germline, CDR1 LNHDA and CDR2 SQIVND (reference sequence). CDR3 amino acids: CASSIGSSGTHTQYF. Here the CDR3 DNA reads TGTGCCAGTAGTATTGGGTCTAGCGGCACTCATACGCAGTATTTT.

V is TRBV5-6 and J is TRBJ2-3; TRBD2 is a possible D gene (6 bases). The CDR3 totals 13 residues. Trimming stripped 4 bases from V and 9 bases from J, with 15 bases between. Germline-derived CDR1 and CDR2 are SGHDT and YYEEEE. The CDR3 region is CASSGDLGGTQYF. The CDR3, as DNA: TGTGCCAGCAGCGGGGACTTAGGTGGAACGCAGTATTTT.

This chain's CDR3 is CASSIRWESYEQYF. The CDR3 DNA is TGTGCCAGTAGTATTCGGTGGGAGTCTTACGAGCAGTACTTC. The chain couples TRBV19 to TRBJ2-7; tentative D call: TRBD2 (5 bases). The CDR3 loop spans 14 amino acids. The V end was cut by 3 bases, the J end by 4 bases, with 13 bases between. In germline, CDR1 is LNHDA, CDR2 SQIVND (reference sequence).

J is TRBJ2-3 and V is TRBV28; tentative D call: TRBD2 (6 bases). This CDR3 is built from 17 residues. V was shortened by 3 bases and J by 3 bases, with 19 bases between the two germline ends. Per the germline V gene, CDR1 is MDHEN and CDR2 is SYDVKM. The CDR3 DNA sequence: TGTGCCAGCAGTTTTAGGGGCACGGGAGCCGGGACAGATACGCAGTATTTT. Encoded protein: CASSFRGTGAGTDTQYF.

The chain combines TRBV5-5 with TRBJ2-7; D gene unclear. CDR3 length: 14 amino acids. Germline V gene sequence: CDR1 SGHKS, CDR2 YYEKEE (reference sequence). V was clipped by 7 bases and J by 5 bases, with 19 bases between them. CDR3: CASSNMQIRNEQYF. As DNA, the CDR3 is TGTGCCAGCTCCAATATGCAGATCCGGAACGAGCAGTACTTC. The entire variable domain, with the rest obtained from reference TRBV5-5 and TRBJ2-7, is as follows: DAGVTQSPTHLIKTRGQQVTLRCSPISGHKSVSWYQQVLGQGPQFIFQYYEKEERGRGNFPDRFSARQFPNYSSELNVNALLLGDSALYLCASSNMQIRNEQYFGPGTRLTVT.

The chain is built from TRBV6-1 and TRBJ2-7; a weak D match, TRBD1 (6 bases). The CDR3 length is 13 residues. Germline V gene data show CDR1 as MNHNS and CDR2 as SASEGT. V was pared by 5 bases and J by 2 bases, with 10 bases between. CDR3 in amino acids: CASSSTGPYEQYF. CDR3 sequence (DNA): TGTGCCAGCAGTTCGACAGGCCCCTACGAGCAGTACTTC.

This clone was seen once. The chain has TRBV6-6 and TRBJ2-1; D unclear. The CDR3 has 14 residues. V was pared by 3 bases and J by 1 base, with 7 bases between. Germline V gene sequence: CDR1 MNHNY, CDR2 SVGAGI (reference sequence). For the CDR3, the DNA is TGTGCCAGCAGTTATCTTAGGTCCTACAATGAGCAGTTCTTC. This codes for CASSYLRSYNEQFF.

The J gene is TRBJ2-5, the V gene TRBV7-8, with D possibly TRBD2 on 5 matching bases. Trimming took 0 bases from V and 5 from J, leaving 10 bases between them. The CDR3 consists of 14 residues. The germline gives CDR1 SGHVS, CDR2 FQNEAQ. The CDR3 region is CASSLARGMETQYF. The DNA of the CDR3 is TGTGCCAGCAGCTTAGCTCGAGGGATGGAGACCCAGTACTTC.